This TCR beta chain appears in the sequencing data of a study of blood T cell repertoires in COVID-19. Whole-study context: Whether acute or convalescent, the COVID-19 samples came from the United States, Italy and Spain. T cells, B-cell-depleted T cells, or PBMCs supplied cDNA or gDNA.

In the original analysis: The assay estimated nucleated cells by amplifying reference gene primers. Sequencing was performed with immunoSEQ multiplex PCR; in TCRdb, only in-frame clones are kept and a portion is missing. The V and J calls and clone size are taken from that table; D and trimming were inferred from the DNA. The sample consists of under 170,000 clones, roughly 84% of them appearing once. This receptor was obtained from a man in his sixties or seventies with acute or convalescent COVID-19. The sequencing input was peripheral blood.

The CDR3 is CASSFGRSYEQYF. Here the CDR3 DNA reads TGTGCCAGCAGCTTTGGCAGATCCTACGAGCAGTACTTC. This sequence joins TRBV7-8 and TRBJ2-7; D gene ambiguous. V gave up 3 bases and J gave up 1 base, with 7 bases separating them. The CDR3 length is 13 residues. In germline, CDR1 is SGHVS, CDR2 FQNEAQ.